This T cell receptor beta chain was recorded in a study of CD8 T cells in Susac syndrome. Study context: When blood was drawn, the patients with Susac syndrome were therapy-naive, on corticosteroids, or on intravenous immunoglobulin alone.

The V end lost 0 bases, the J end lost 10 bases, and 22 bases lay between the germline ends. Per germline, CDR1 LNHNV and CDR2 YYDKDF (reference sequence). This CDR3 has 17 residues. RNA, at about 0.45 to 1 ug, was reverse transcribed with random hexamers. In TCRdb, the immunoSEQ multiplex PCR reads were re-called with MiXCR into one record per CDR3 protein. The sample gives 170,000 or so distinct CDR3 sequences, 90% to 97% of which show up once; 0.12% is in the top ten. This chain joins TRBV15 and TRBJ2-1; perhaps D is TRBD1 or TRBD2 (6 bases each). The sample was CD4+ T cells from PBMCs. The TCR comes from a human donor with Susac syndrome. DNA for the CDR3: TGTGCCACCAGCAGAGATCGTCGAGGAGGGGGTCTTTGGGAGCAGTTCTTC. The encoded protein is CATSRDRRGGGLWEQFF.